A selection of T cell receptor beta chains follows, all from one sample in a study of blood T cell repertoires in COVID-19. TCRdb keeps only in-frame clones here, not all; method: immunoSEQ multiplex PCR. The table has some 200,000 clones, approximately 90% seen once. Specimen: PBMCs or T cells enriched from blood (not recorded which). All receptors come from a man younger than 35 with acute COVID-19. CDR3s include the opening cysteine and the closing phenylalanine or tryptophan. A D gene is named only where the DNA matches it firmly.

j_gene: TRBJ1-1
v_gene: TRBV7-2
d_gene: TRBD1
CDR3aa: CASSLAQGTTEAFF
CDR3nt: TGTGCCAGCAGCTTAGCACAGGGGACCACTGAAGCTTTCTTT

j_gene: TRBJ2-7
v_gene: TRBV28
d_gene: NA
CDR3aa: CASSSRQSGPSYEQYF
CDR3nt: TGTGCCAGCAGTTCCCGTCAGTCAGGGCCCTCCTACGAGCAGTACTTC

j_gene: TRBJ2-1
v_gene: TRBV2
d_gene: TRBD2
CDR3aa: CASSDAGGEQFF
CDR3nt: TGTGCCAGCAGTGATGCGGGAGGGGAGCAGTTCTTC

j_gene: TRBJ2-1
v_gene: TRBV7-6
d_gene: TRBD2
CDR3aa: CASTGIAGLDNEQFF
CDR3nt: TGTGCCAGCACCGGAATAGCGGGACTCGACAATGAGCAGTTCTTC

j_gene: TRBJ1-2
v_gene: TRBV4-1
d_gene: TRBD1
CDR3aa: CASSLDGTEYGYTF
CDR3nt: TGCGCCAGCAGCCTCGACGGGACAGAGTATGGCTACACCTTC

j_gene: TRBJ1-3
v_gene: TRBV30
d_gene: NA
CDR3aa: CAWSEARSGNTIYF
CDR3nt: TGTGCCTGGAGTGAAGCGAGGTCTGGAAACACCATATATTTT

j_gene: TRBJ1-5
v_gene: TRBV28
d_gene: TRBD1
CDR3aa: CASSRGQGHSNQPQHF
CDR3nt: TGTGCCAGCAGCCGAGGACAGGGTCATAGCAATCAGCCCCAGCATTTT

j_gene: TRBJ1-5
v_gene: TRBV28
d_gene: NA
CDR3aa: CASSLVRYSNQPQHF
CDR3nt: TGTGCCAGCAGTCTCGTTCGGTATAGCAATCAGCCCCAGCATTTT

j_gene: TRBJ1-1
v_gene: TRBV10-1
d_gene: NA
CDR3aa: CASSATGRTEAFF
CDR3nt: TGCGCCAGCAGTGCCACAGGGAGAACTGAAGCTTTCTTT

j_gene: TRBJ1-3
v_gene: TRBV3-1/TRBV3-2
d_gene: NA
CDR3aa: CASSQGPQGNTIYF
CDR3nt: TGTGCCAGCAGCCAAGGGCCGCAGGGAAACACCATATATTTT

j_gene: TRBJ2-1
v_gene: TRBV20-1
d_gene: NA
CDR3aa: CSARNRVEQFF
CDR3nt: TGCAGTGCTCGGAATCGGGTCGAGCAGTTCTTC

j_gene: TRBJ1-1
v_gene: TRBV29-1
d_gene: TRBD1
CDR3aa: CSVATGQGTEAFF
CDR3nt: TGCAGCGTTGCCACGGGACAGGGAACTGAAGCTTTCTTT

j_gene: TRBJ2-3
v_gene: TRBV3-1/TRBV3-2
d_gene: TRBD2
CDR3aa: CASSGAGWSGGTTSTDTQYF
CDR3nt: TGTGCCAGCAGCGGAGCGGGGTGGTCGGGCGGGACGACTAGCACAGATACGCAGTATTTT

j_gene: TRBJ2-1
v_gene: TRBV12-5
d_gene: TRBD1
CDR3aa: CASGFNRDRQFF
CDR3nt: TGTGCTAGTGGTTTTAATCGGGACAGGCAGTTCTTC

j_gene: TRBJ2-7
v_gene: TRBV11-2
d_gene: TRBD2
CDR3aa: CASSLVVTSGAYEQYF
CDR3nt: TGTGCCAGCAGCTTAGTGGTCACTAGCGGAGCCTACGAGCAGTACTTC

j_gene: TRBJ1-6
v_gene: TRBV2
d_gene: NA
CDR3aa: CASSPQTTGGSPLHF
CDR3nt: TGTGCCAGCAGTCCCCAGACGACGGGGGGTTCACCCCTCCACTTT

j_gene: TRBJ2-5
v_gene: TRBV19
d_gene: TRBD2
CDR3aa: CASGISGQDGETQYF
CDR3nt: TGTGCCAGTGGCATTAGCGGGCAGGATGGAGAGACCCAGTACTTC

j_gene: TRBJ2-3
v_gene: TRBV30
d_gene: TRBD1
CDR3aa: CAWSVDRVTDTQYF
CDR3nt: TGTGCCTGGAGTGTTGACAGGGTCACAGATACGCAGTATTTT

j_gene: TRBJ1-2
v_gene: TRBV3-1/TRBV3-2
d_gene: TRBD1
CDR3aa: CASSPDRDQGYTF
CDR3nt: TGTGCCAGCAGCCCGGACAGGGATCAGGGCTACACCTTC